A selection of T cell receptor beta chains follows, all from one sample in a study of radiation and T cells in renal cell carcinoma. The protocol was immunoSEQ multiplex PCR, while the TCRdb copy is restricted to in-frame clones and leaves out a portion. The sample carries around 120,000 clones, roughly four fifths recorded once. The sequencing used blood, collected from a patient whose treatment included radiotherapy and nephrectomy. All receptors come from an older woman with renal cell carcinoma. Each CDR3 is given with its conserved first and last residue. Only part of the rows carry a size: once, few, many, or a class if the clone is expanded.

>TRBV7-8|TRBJ2-1|NA
CASSLALAGGVAYNEQFF
>TRBV27|TRBJ2-7|NA
CASSFGGGAYEQYF
>TRBV5-1|TRBJ2-1|NA
CASSLVITQGGRNEQFF
>TRBV19|TRBJ1-2|NA
CASTVWGDRDYGYTF
>TRBV4-1|TRBJ1-1|NA
CASSLPSRTAGQVNTEAFF
>TRBV7-9|TRBJ2-7|NA
CASSLAGGGYEQYF
>TRBV2|TRBJ1-6|NA
CASSGVQSFSSPLHF
>TRBV7-6|TRBJ2-5|NA
CASGTGIQETQYF
>TRBV2|TRBJ2-5|NA
CASSRAGSYQETQYF
>TRBV10-3|TRBJ1-2|NA
CAIRLQGGDGYTF
>TRBV18|TRBJ1-3|NA
CASSPPGLNSGNTIYF
>TRBV19|TRBJ2-5|NA
CASSIGKGAPETQYF
>TRBV28|TRBJ1-2|NA
CASSLTGVGYTF
>TRBV7-9|TRBJ1-2|once
CASSLSVAGYGYTF